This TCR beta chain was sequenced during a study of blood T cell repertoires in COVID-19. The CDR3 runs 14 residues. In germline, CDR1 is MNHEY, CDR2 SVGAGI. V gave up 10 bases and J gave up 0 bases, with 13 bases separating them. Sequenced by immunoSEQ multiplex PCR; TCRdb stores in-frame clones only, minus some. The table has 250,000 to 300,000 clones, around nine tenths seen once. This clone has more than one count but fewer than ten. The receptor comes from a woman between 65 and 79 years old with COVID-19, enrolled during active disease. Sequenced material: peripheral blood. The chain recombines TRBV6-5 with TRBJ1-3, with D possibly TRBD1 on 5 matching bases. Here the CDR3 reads CATSTVGSGNTIYF. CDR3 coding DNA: TGTGCCACTTCGACAGTGGGCTCTGGAAACACCATATATTTT.